These T cell receptor beta chains were read from a single sample in a study of vaccination and CD4 T cells after COVID-19. A single record per CDR3 protein comes from TCRdb applying MiXCR to the PCR reads. This table holds 7,500 to 10,000 distinct CDR3 sequences, roughly 18% found once. No antigen has been identified for these receptors. This specimen was CD4+ T cells from blood, cultured in vitro, taken after SARS-CoV-2 vaccination. The receptors come from a human donor who had recovered from COVID-19. CDR3s include the opening cysteine and the closing phenylalanine or tryptophan. A D gene is named only where the DNA matches it firmly. Rows may omit the clone size; those that give it use once, few, many or a size class.

V gene,D gene,clone size,J gene,CDR3 protein,CDR3 DNA
TRBV10-1,TRBD1,many,TRBJ2-3,CASTSGTGNTDTQYF,TGCGCCAGCACCTCCGGGACAGGGAACACAGATACGCAGTATTTT
TRBV6-1,TRBD1,.,TRBJ2-7,CASNDRGTGEQYF,TGTGCCAGCAACGACAGGGGTACGGGGGAGCAGTACTTC
TRBV2,.,.,TRBJ1-1,CASSEWNTEAFF,TGTGCCAGCAGTGAATGGAACACTGAAGCTTTCTTT
TRBV19,.,.,TRBJ1-1,CASSSRQRVNTEAFF,TGTGCCAGTAGTAGCCGGCAAAGGGTGAACACTGAAGCTTTCTTT
TRBV18,.,few,TRBJ2-3,CASSIAGPSTDTQYF,TGTGCCAGCTCAATTGCGGGACCCAGCACAGATACGCAGTATTTT
TRBV12-3/TRBV12-4,.,.,TRBJ1-1,CASRPYRVGTEAFF,TGTGCCAGCAGACCCTACAGGGTAGGGACTGAAGCTTTCTTT
TRBV7-3,TRBD1,.,TRBJ2-1,CVSSLLPRQGIYNEQFF,TGTGTCAGCAGCCTACTCCCCCGACAGGGAATTTACAATGAGCAGTTCTTC
TRBV6-4,.,medium-sized,TRBJ2-1,CATPGERETSYNEQFF,TGTGCCACCCCAGGGGAGCGGGAAACCTCCTACAATGAGCAGTTCTTC
TRBV19,.,medium-sized,TRBJ2-7,CASSLRPGHTYEQYF,TGTGCCAGTAGCCTCAGGCCGGGACATACCTACGAGCAGTACTTC
TRBV28,.,few,TRBJ1-5,CASSSGGGGNQPQHF,TGTGCCAGCAGTTCTGGGGGTGGAGGCAATCAGCCCCAGCATTTT
TRBV7-8,TRBD1,many,TRBJ2-7,CASSSRGLSSLALSYEQYF,TGTGCCAGCAGCTCCAGGGGGCTATCCAGCCTCGCATTATCCTACGAGCAGTACTTC
TRBV7-2,.,.,TRBJ1-3,CASSFVPEPGNTIYF,TGTGCCAGCAGCTTTGTTCCAGAGCCCGGAAACACCATATATTTT
TRBV24-1,.,many,TRBJ2-5,CATSTATQETQYF,TGTGCCACCAGTACGGCGACCCAAGAGACCCAGTACTTC
TRBV7-3,.,medium-sized,TRBJ1-6,CASSLSGNSPLHF,TGTGCCAGCAGCTTAAGCGGGAATTCACCCCTCCACTTT
TRBV28,.,.,TRBJ1-5,CASSLGGKGNQPQHF,TGTGCCAGCAGTTTAGGGGGGAAGGGCAATCAGCCCCAGCATTTT
TRBV27,TRBD1,medium-sized,TRBJ1-1,CASSSPWSTGARAFF,TGTGCCAGCAGTTCCCCTTGGTCGACAGGGGCTCGTGCTTTCTTT
TRBV28,TRBD1,few,TRBJ1-6,CASSSLTGTGSTSLHF,TGTGCCAGCAGTTCTCTTACCGGGACAGGGTCTACATCCCTCCACTTT
TRBV12-3/TRBV12-4,TRBD2,few,TRBJ2-7,CASTLGSSGRASLYEQYF,TGTGCCAGCACTCTCGGTTCTAGCGGGAGGGCCTCCCTCTACGAGCAGTACTTC
TRBV18,.,.,TRBJ1-2,CASSPPARQDYGYTF,TGTGCCAGCTCACCACCAGCTAGGCAGGACTATGGCTACACCTTC
TRBV7-8,TRBD2,medium-sized,TRBJ2-5,CASSRGLAGGRGETQYF,TGTGCCAGCAGCCGGGGACTAGCGGGAGGTCGTGGGGAGACCCAGTACTTC
TRBV20-1,.,few,TRBJ1-6,CSARRLGAPQNGSPLHF,TGCAGTGCTAGGAGGTTAGGGGCGCCTCAAAACGGTTCACCCCTCCACTTT
TRBV7-9,.,medium-sized,TRBJ2-7,CASSLQGYEQYF,TGTGCCAGCAGCTTACAGGGCTACGAGCAGTACTTC
TRBV28,TRBD1,many,TRBJ1-2,CASSPAGTGVSYGYTF,TGTGCCAGCAGTCCCGCCGGGACAGGGGTCAGCTATGGCTACACCTTC
TRBV11-2,.,.,TRBJ2-5,CASSPPENQETQYF,TGTGCCAGCAGCCCCCCAGAGAACCAAGAGACCCAGTACTTC
TRBV6-5,.,large,TRBJ1-2,CASSFLGGSYGYTF,TGTGCCAGCAGTTTCCTCGGGGGCTCCTATGGCTACACCTTC
TRBV7-2,.,many,TRBJ1-1,CASSLRVGTRRVSTEAFF,TGTGCCAGCAGCTTACGGGTGGGGACCCGGAGGGTCAGCACTGAAGCTTTCTTT